The 21 T cell receptor beta chains below were found in one sample sequenced in a study of CD8+ T cells in alopecia areata. Extracted from the samples, RNA was reverse transcribed into cDNA to serve as the sequencing template. TCRdb's table, derived via immunoSEQ multiplex PCR, lists solely in-frame clones and lacks some. The repertoire consists of about 210,000 clones, with roughly 56% occurring once and the leading ten covering 1.6%. Described treatment: oral pan-JAK inhibitor, 5-10 mg twice daily. The sequencing used CD4+ T cells sorted from blood, collected at week 4, from a patient treated with tofacitinib. Receptors were obtained from a human donor with alopecia areata.

This chain connects TRBV27 to TRBJ1-2; a possible D gene is TRBD1 (6 bases). CDR1 and CDR2 from the germline V gene are MNHEY and SMNVEV (reference sequence). The V gene lost 5 bases and the J gene lost 8 bases, with 15 bases spanning the gap. This CDR3 has 13 amino acids. Written as DNA, the CDR3 is TGTGCCAGCAGTGAGACAGGACGCAGGGGCTACACCTTC. Translating it yields CASSETGRRGYTF.

The J gene is TRBJ2-7, the V gene TRBV5-1; perhaps TRBD1 as D (6 bases). Germline assignment: CDR1 SGHRS and CDR2 YFSETQ. V was clipped by 2 bases and J by 7 bases, with 16 bases between them. This CDR3 comprises 14 residues. CDR3 loop: CASSLPGHDGEQYF. The CDR3 nucleotides read TGCGCCAGCAGCTTACCGGGACATGATGGAGAGCAGTACTTC.

This clone was observed a few times. Other DNA sequences within the sample encode an identical CDR3. The chain couples TRBV29-1 to TRBJ1-2; D is unresolved. Germline assignment: CDR1 SQVTM and CDR2 ANQGSEA. V gave up 4 bases and J gave up 7 bases, with 4 bases separating them. CDR3 size: 9 residues. The CDR3 is CSVGSGYTF. The CDR3 DNA follows: TGCAGCGTTGGGAGTGGCTACACCTTC.

This sequence joins TRBV4-3 and TRBJ2-3; D not resolved. This CDR3 is built from 14 residues. Germline V gene sequence: CDR1 LGHNA, CDR2 YSLEER. Trimming pared 1 base from V and 0 bases from J, leaving 5 bases between. The CDR3 DNA is TGCGCCAGCAGCCAAGCAACTAGCACAGATACGCAGTATTTT. Translating gives CASSQATSTDTQYF.

The gene calls are TRBV18 and TRBJ2-5; D may be TRBD1 (6 bases). The germline V gene encodes CDR1 KGHSH and CDR2 LQKENI. V lost 9 bases and J 1 base, leaving 12 bases between the germline ends. The CDR3 consists of 13 residues. The CDR3 nucleotides read TGTGCCAGTCAACGGGACACCCAAGAGACCCAGTACTTC. Protein: CASQRDTQETQYF.

V and J are TRBV30 and TRBJ2-2; 10 bases fit TRBD2. The V segment lost 4 bases and the J segment 3 bases; nucleotides outside the gene matches: 11. The CDR3 is 17 residues long. CDR1 is GTSNPN, CDR2 SVGIG, per germline (reference sequence). The CDR3 DNA follows: TGTGCCTGGACGACCGGCAGCGGGGGGGCATACACCGGGGAGCTGTTTTTT. This translates into CAWTTGSGGAYTGELFF.

The V call is TRBV30, the J call TRBJ2-2; D ambiguous. Germline V gene lookup returns CDR1 GTSNPN and CDR2 SVGIG (reference sequence). The CDR3 is 11 amino acids. Trimming cost V 4 bases and J 7 bases, with 7 bases left between them. The CDR3 DNA reads as TGTGCCTGGAATCGGGTCGGGGAGCTGTTTTTT. This gives the protein CAWNRVGELFF.

This chain uses TRBV7-2 with TRBJ2-3; no clear D. Germline assignment: CDR1 SGHTA and CDR2 FQGNSA. The CDR3 has 14 amino acids. Trimming pared 5 bases from V and 6 bases from J, leaving 15 bases between. The CDR3 DNA is TGTGCCAGCAGCCCTTCCGGCCCTATGGATACGCAGTATTTT. This sequence encodes CASSPSGPMDTQYF.

The table lists this clone with a few counts. The chain couples TRBV10-3 to TRBJ1-1, with D possibly matching TRBD1 (6 bases). The CDR3 length is 12 residues. Germline V gene data show CDR1 as ENHRY and CDR2 as SYGVKD. Trimming removed 7 bases at V and 2 bases at J, with 8 bases between. This chain's CDR3 is CAITDRNTEAFF. The CDR3 DNA reads TGTGCCATCACGGACAGAAACACTGAAGCTTTCTTT.

The genes are TRBV27 and TRBJ1-4, with unresolved D. The CDR3 contains 15 residues. From germline, CDR1 is MNHEY and CDR2 SMNVEV (reference sequence). Trimming left V 0 bases short and J 6 bases short, with 11 bases between. This CDR3 is CASSLSLAGDEKLFF. DNA of the CDR3: TGTGCCAGCAGTTTATCGTTGGCAGGTGATGAAAAACTGTTTTTT.

This clone was seen a few times. The rearrangement uses TRBV6-6 and TRBJ2-7; maybe TRBD1 (6 bases). The CDR3 is 14 amino acids. Germline V gene lookup returns CDR1 MNHNY and CDR2 SVGAGI (reference sequence). Trimming took 4 bases from V and 3 from J, leaving 13 bases between them. The CDR3 loop is CASSSDGQRYEQYF. CDR3 DNA: TGTGCCAGCAGTTCCGACGGACAGCGCTACGAGCAGTACTTC.

This sequence joins TRBV2 and TRBJ2-1; 9 positions match TRBD1. The length of the CDR3 is 15 residues. CDR1 and CDR2 from the germline V gene are SNHLY and FYNNEI. Losses at the gene ends were 6 bases for V and 9 bases for J; bases not matched to a gene: 12. The CDR3 loop reads CASSRGGQGNGEQFF. DNA of the CDR3: TGTGCCAGCAGCAGAGGGGGACAGGGCAATGGTGAGCAGTTCTTC. The full variable domain, completed using reference TRBV2 and TRBJ2-1, is EPEVTQTPSHQVTQMGQEVILRCVPISNHLYFYWYRQILGQKVEFLVSFYNNEISEKSEIFDDQFSVERPDGSNFTLKIRSTKLEDSAMYFCASSRGGQGNGEQFFGPGTRLTVL.

This clone showed up just a few times. The V gene is TRBV14, the J gene TRBJ1-2; D gene uncertain. Germline values: CDR1 SGHDN, CDR2 FVKESK. The germline V and J ends were trimmed by 3 bases and 4 bases, with 6 bases remaining between them. The CDR3 is 12 residues long. CDR3 DNA: TGTGCCAGCAGCCAGGGTACCTATGGCTACACCTTC. This translates into CASSQGTYGYTF.

The V call is TRBV6-5, the J call TRBJ2-3, with TRBD2 as a possible D gene (6 bases). The germline gives CDR1 MNHEY, CDR2 SVGAGI. This CDR3 has 15 residues. V lost 8 bases and J 0 bases, leaving 15 bases between the germline ends. Here the CDR3 reads CASAYSGFSTDTQYF. The CDR3 DNA follows: TGTGCCAGCGCGTATAGCGGATTTAGCACAGATACGCAGTATTTT.

The chain combines TRBV20-1 with TRBJ2-5, with unresolved D. The CDR3 has 11 residues. Between the trimmed V and J ends, which lost 6 bases and 5 bases, there was a span of 10 bases. Germline lookup yields CDR1 DFQATT and CDR2 SNEGSKA (reference sequence). CDR3 sequence: CSAKRRETQYF. In DNA form, the CDR3 reads TGCAGTGCAAAAAGGCGGGAGACCCAGTACTTC.

This rearrangement joins TRBV4-3 to TRBJ1-2, with D unclear. CDR1 is LGHNA, CDR2 YSLEER, per germline. Trimming took 3 bases from V and 5 from J, leaving 19 bases between them. CDR3 length: 16 amino acids. This CDR3 reads CASSQGLREARYGYTF. The CDR3 DNA sequence: TGCGCCAGCAGCCAGGGTCTCCGTGAGGCCCGATATGGCTACACCTTC.

As regards this clone: This likely comes from a read error, as the CDR3 has no conserved phenylalanine or tryptophan at its end. The V call is TRBV6-5, the J call TRBJ1-2, with D unresolved. The V and J ends lost 7 bases and 7 bases respectively, with 13 bases between them. CDR3 length: 12 amino acids. Germline V gives CDR1 MNHEY, CDR2 SVGAGI. CDR3 protein: CASTRGRVGYTL. In DNA form, the CDR3 reads TGTGCCAGCACCCGAGGGAGGGTTGGCTACACCCTC.

This clone was seen only a few times. The V call is TRBV5-1, the J call TRBJ2-7, with a possible D match to TRBD1 (5 bases). CDR3 size: 14 residues. Germline loops: CDR1 SGHRS, CDR2 YFSETQ. The V and J ends lost 6 bases and 2 bases respectively, with 15 bases between them. CDR3 sequence: CASTLGAPAYEQYF. CDR3 bases: TGCGCCAGCACCCTAGGGGCCCCGGCCTACGAGCAGTACTTC.

This clone has a handful of counts. The CDR3, as DNA: TGCAGCGTTGAAGGGACAGGGGATGGCTACACCTTC. Translation: CSVEGTGDGYTF. V usage is TRBV29-1 and J usage is TRBJ1-2, with 9 nucleotides matching TRBD1. Germline V CDR1 and CDR2: SQVTM, ANQGSEA. Unmatched junction bases numbered 0, after V lost 1 base and J lost 6 bases. CDR3 size: 12 residues.

The chain links TRBV27 to TRBJ2-7; 7 bases map to TRBD1. Looked up from germline, CDR1 is MNHEY and CDR2 is SMNVEV (reference sequence). The V segment lost 2 bases and the J segment 5 bases; nucleotides outside the gene matches: 6. This CDR3 has 14 residues. CDR3 bases: TGTGCCAGCAGTTTAAAGGGGGCGGTCGACGAGCAGTACTTC. It encodes CASSLKGAVDEQYF.

This clone was seen more than once but under ten times. This rearrangement joins TRBV4-3 to TRBJ2-7; D remains unclear. The V and J ends lost 1 base and 0 bases respectively, with 7 bases between them. The V gene's germline CDR1 is LGHNA and CDR2 YSLEER. The CDR3 spans 14 residues. CDR3 nucleotide sequence: TGCGCCAGCAGCCAAGCCCGGACCTCCTACGAGCAGTACTTC. Its protein is CASSQARTSYEQYF.